This T cell receptor (beta chain) stems from a study of CD8+ T cells in alopecia areata. PBMCs, the starting material, were the source of sorted CD4+ and CD8+ T cells. V was cut by 2 bases and J by 7 bases, with 14 bases left in between. This CDR3 comprises 14 residues. In germline, CDR1 is SGHTA, CDR2 FQGNSA. Investigators isolated RNA and reverse transcribed it into cDNA to act as the sequencing template. Sequenced by immunoSEQ multiplex PCR; TCRdb stores in-frame clones only, minus some. The table shows 150,000 to 200,000 clones, with around 55% occurring only once. The sequencing sample was made of CD4+ T cells sorted from blood. The receptor comes from a human donor in good health. This chain uses TRBV7-2 with TRBJ2-5; the D is unclear. CDR3 sequence (DNA): TGTGCCAGCAGCTTAAACAGTCCCGGACCGACCCAGTACTTC. Its protein product is CASSLNSPGPTQYF.